This T cell receptor beta chain appears in the sequencing data of a study of identical twins. Points from the study as a whole: Zero-insertion findings could be partly confounded by invariant cells (MAIT and iNKT cells). Beta out-of-frame sequences showed weaker excess twin sharing.

The CDR3 has 15 residues. V gave up 1 base and J gave up 5 bases, with 15 bases separating them. The sample holds a few counts of this clonotype. The antigen is not known. TCRdb reprocessed the 5' RACE reads via MiXCR and lists one record per CDR3 protein. The sample has approximately 500,000 distinct CDR3 sequences, around 15% seen once. The same data also went into a second study, on yellow fever vaccine responses in identical twins.

The chain has TRBV12-3 or TRBV12-4 and TRBJ2-7, with unresolved D. This TCR derives from a woman between 18 and 30 years old in good health. The sample was CD4+ T cells sorted from blood. The CDR3 spells CASSLGPQSLDEQYF. CDR3 sequence (DNA): TGTGCCAGCAGTTTAGGGCCACAGAGTTTGGACGAGCAGTACTTC.